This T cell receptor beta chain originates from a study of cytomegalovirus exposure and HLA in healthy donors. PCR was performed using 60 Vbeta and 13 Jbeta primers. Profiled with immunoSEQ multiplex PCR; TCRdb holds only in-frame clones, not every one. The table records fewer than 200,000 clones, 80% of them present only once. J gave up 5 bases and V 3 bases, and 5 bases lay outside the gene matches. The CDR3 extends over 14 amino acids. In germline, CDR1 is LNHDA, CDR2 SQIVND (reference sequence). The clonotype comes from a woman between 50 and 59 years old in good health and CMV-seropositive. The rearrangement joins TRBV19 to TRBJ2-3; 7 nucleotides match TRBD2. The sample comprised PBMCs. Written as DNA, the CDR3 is TGTGCCAGTAGTATTCGGTGGGGGGGAGATACGCAGTATTTT. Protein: CASSIRWGGDTQYF.